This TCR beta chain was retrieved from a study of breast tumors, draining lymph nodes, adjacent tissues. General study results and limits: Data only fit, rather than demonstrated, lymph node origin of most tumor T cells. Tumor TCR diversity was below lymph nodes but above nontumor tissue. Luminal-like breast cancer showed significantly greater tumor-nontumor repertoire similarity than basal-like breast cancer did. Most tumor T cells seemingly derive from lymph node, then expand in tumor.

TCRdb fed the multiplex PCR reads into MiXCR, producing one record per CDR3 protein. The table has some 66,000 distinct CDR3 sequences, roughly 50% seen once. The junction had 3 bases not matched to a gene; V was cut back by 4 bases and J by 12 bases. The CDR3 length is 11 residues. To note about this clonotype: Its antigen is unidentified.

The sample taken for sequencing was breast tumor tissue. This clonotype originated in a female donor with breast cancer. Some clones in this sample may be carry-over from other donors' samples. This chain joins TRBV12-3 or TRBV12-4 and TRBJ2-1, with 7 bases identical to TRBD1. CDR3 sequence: CASSWNRGQFF. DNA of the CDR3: TGTGCCAGCAGTTGGAACAGGGGGCAGTTCTTC.